Following are 17 T cell receptor beta chains from one sample sequenced in a study of blood T cell repertoires in COVID-19. TCRdb keeps only in-frame clones here, not all; method: immunoSEQ multiplex PCR. The data contain around 100,000 clones, 90% of them singletons. Sequencing was carried out using peripheral blood. These receptors originate from a man aged 50 to 59 with acute or convalescent COVID-19.

This rearrangement joins TRBV6-4 to TRBJ1-5, with D perhaps matching TRBD1 (6 bases). The V gene's germline CDR1 is MRHNA and CDR2 SNTAGT. The CDR3 loop spans 16 amino acids. The V end lost 2 bases, the J end lost 5 bases, and 16 bases lay between the germline ends. CDR3 protein: CASSDTFRDIDQPQHF. DNA for the CDR3: TGTGCCAGCAGTGACACCTTTCGGGACATCGATCAGCCCCAGCATTTT.

The chain employs TRBV24-1 and TRBJ2-5; TRBD1 matches 7 bases. From germline, CDR1 is KGHDR and CDR2 SFDVKD. CDR3 length: 15 residues. V dropped 4 bases and J dropped 3; count of bases not matched to a gene: 7. The CDR3 loop is CATSDPGTDKETQYF. In DNA form, the CDR3 reads TGTGCCACCAGTGACCCAGGGACAGACAAAGAGACCCAGTACTTC.

The rearrangement joins TRBV12-3 or TRBV12-4 to TRBJ1-2, with D uncertain. Trimming took off 3 bases at V and 8 bases at J, with 10 bases between the two ends. CDR3 length: 12 residues. The CDR3 loop is CASSFMRWGYTF. The CDR3 DNA reads TGTGCCAGCAGTTTCATGCGTTGGGGCTACACCTTC.

The chain combines TRBV5-8 with TRBJ1-2; TRBD1 agrees at 8 bases. The junction had 5 bases not matched to a gene; V was cut back by 0 bases and J by 4 bases. Germline values: CDR1 SGHTS, CDR2 YDEGEE. The CDR3 runs to 15 residues. CDR3 loop: CASSLGGQATYGYTF. The CDR3, as DNA: TGTGCCAGCAGCTTGGGGGGACAGGCCACCTATGGCTACACCTTC.

This rearrangement joins TRBV6-1 to TRBJ1-3; perhaps TRBD1 as D (5 bases). The CDR3 totals 14 residues. Trimming took off 0 bases at V and 7 bases at J, with 10 bases between the two ends. Germline lookup yields CDR1 MNHNS and CDR2 SASEGT. The CDR3 here is CASSEALRGNTIYF. CDR3 in DNA: TGTGCCAGCAGTGAAGCGCTTCGGGGGAACACCATATATTTT.

This rearrangement joins TRBV5-1 to TRBJ2-7; 9 nucleotides match TRBD2. Trimming took 1 base from V and 0 from J; bases not matched to a gene: 5. This CDR3 region has 16 residues. Germline V gives CDR1 SGHRS, CDR2 YFSETQ. CDR3 bases: TGCGCCAGCAGCTTGCGGCTAGCGGGACTCTCCTACGAGCAGTACTTC. This translates into CASSLRLAGLSYEQYF.

This clone was detected only once. This chain links TRBV4-3 with TRBJ1-2; TRBD1 might be the D (6 bases). V was shortened by 0 bases and J by 0 bases, with 11 bases between the two germline ends. The CDR3 totals 16 residues. Germline V gene sequence: CDR1 LGHNA, CDR2 YSLEER. The CDR3 sequence is CASSQEVGAPNYGYTF. CDR3 DNA sequence: TGCGCCAGCAGCCAAGAGGTGGGGGCCCCTAACTATGGCTACACCTTC.

The V call is TRBV9, the J call TRBJ1-1; D perhaps matches TRBD1 (6 bases). In germline, CDR1 is SGDLS, CDR2 YYNGEE. V lost 4 bases, J lost 2 bases, and 12 bases lay in between. This CDR3 is built from 14 residues. CDR3 region: CASSLRQDNTEAFF. The DNA of the CDR3 is TGTGCCAGCAGCCTCCGACAGGACAACACTGAAGCTTTCTTT.

The V and J genes are TRBV9 and TRBJ1-1, with D uncertain. The V end was cut by 3 bases, the J end by 5 bases, with 5 bases between. CDR1 is SGDLS, CDR2 YYNGEE, per germline. This CDR3 comprises 11 residues. The CDR3 DNA follows: TGTGCCAGCAGCGCCGGGACTGAAGCTTTCTTT. It encodes CASSAGTEAFF. Full variable domain (missing parts from reference TRBV9 and TRBJ1-1): DSGVTQTPKHLITATGQRVTLRCSPRSGDLSVYWYQQSLDQGLQFLIQYYNGEERAKGNILERFSAQQFPDLHSELNLSSLELGDSALYFCASSAGTEAFFGQGTRLTVV.

Only one count was recorded for this clone. The CDR3: CASSLTFNSPLHF. Here the CDR3 DNA reads TGTGCCAGCAGCTTGACTTTTAATTCACCCCTCCACTTT. The chain is built from TRBV7-8 and TRBJ1-6, with D unclear. V lost 3 bases, J lost 6 bases, and 6 bases lay in between. CDR1 SGHVS and CDR2 FQNEAQ come from the germline V gene. The CDR3 contains 13 residues.

The rearrangement joins TRBV9 to TRBJ2-7; D may be TRBD1 (6 bases). Trimming shortened V by 5 bases and J by 1 base, and 19 bases separated the two germline ends. CDR1 and CDR2 from the germline V gene are SGDLS and YYNGEE. The CDR3 is 16 residues long. The CDR3: CASSLGGQVASYEQYF. The CDR3 DNA follows: TGTGCCAGCAGTCTTGGGGGCCAGGTTGCGTCCTACGAGCAGTACTTC.

Only one count was recorded for this clone. The V gene is TRBV27, the J gene TRBJ2-3; TRBD2 matches 10 bases. CDR1 and CDR2 (germline): MNHEY, SMNVEV (reference sequence). This CDR3 spans 19 amino acids. Trimming took 7 bases from V and 3 from J; bases not matched to a gene: 19. CDR3 residues: CASTITGFSGRTETDTQYF. As DNA, the CDR3 is TGTGCCAGCACTATAACGGGTTTTAGCGGGAGGACGGAAACAGATACGCAGTATTTT.

The V call is TRBV27, the J call TRBJ1-2, with 7 bases matching TRBD1. The germline CDR1 and CDR2 sequences are MNHEY and SMNVEV (reference sequence). The CDR3 consists of 14 residues. V lost 5 bases, J lost 7 bases, and 10 bases stayed unmatched. CDR3 region: CASSPTTGYSGYTF. As DNA, the CDR3 is TGTGCCAGCAGTCCCACGACAGGGTATTCTGGCTACACCTTC.

The chain has TRBV5-1 and TRBJ2-7; TRBD1 agrees at 8 bases. The CDR3 extends over 14 amino acids. V gave up 4 bases and J gave up 0 bases; unmatched junction bases: 3. Per the germline V gene, CDR1 is SGHRS and CDR2 is YFSETQ. The CDR3 DNA reads as TGCGCCAGCAGCCTGGACAGGGCCTCCTACGAGCAGTACTTC. This gives the protein CASSLDRASYEQYF.

The chain links TRBV27 to TRBJ2-1, with unresolved D. CDR1 is MNHEY, CDR2 SMNVEV, per germline (reference sequence). There are 16 residues in the CDR3. Between the trimmed V and J ends, which lost 0 bases and 0 bases, there was a span of 9 bases. In DNA, the CDR3 is TGTGCCAGCAGTTTATCCCTAGTGAGCTCCTACAATGAGCAGTTCTTC. As protein: CASSLSLVSSYNEQFF.

The chain links TRBV10-2 to TRBJ2-2, with 13 bases aligning to TRBD2. The V gene's germline CDR1 is WSHSY and CDR2 SAAADI. This CDR3 has 17 amino acids. V lost 5 bases to trimming and J lost 4 bases; unmatched junction nucleotides: 7. The CDR3 sequence: CASSHTSGRAGTGELFF. DNA for the CDR3: TGCGCCAGCAGTCACACTAGCGGGAGGGCGGGCACCGGGGAGCTGTTTTTT.

The chain recombines TRBV11-3 with TRBJ2-5; possibly TRBD1 for D (5 bases). The CDR3 contains 13 residues. The V end was cut by 2 bases, the J end by 7 bases, with 11 bases between. Germline values: CDR1 SGHNT, CDR2 YENEEA. The CDR3 is CASSLTGLGTQYF. The DNA of the CDR3 is TGTGCCAGCAGCTTAACAGGTCTCGGGACCCAGTACTTC.